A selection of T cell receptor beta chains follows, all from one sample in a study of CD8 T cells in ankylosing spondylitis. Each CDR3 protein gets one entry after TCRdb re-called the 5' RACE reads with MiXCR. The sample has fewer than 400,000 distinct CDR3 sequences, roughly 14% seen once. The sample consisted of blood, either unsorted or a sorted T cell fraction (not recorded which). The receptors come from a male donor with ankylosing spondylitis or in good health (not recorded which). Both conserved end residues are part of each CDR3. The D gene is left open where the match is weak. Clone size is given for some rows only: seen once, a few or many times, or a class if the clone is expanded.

TGTGCCAGCAGCTTTAACGGCCAAGAGACCCAGTACTTC CASSFNGQETQYF TRBJ2-5 TRBV7-2 . few
TGCGCCAGCAGCTTGGCACTCGTAGGTCCAGATACGCAGTATTTT CASSLALVGPDTQYF TRBJ2-3 TRBV5-1 . many
TGCAGTGCTAGAGGGTGGGGGACCTACAATGAGCAGTTCTTC CSARGWGTYNEQFF TRBJ2-1 TRBV20-1 . .
TGCAGCGTTCGTCCCCTCTCCGCAGATACGCAGTATTTT CSVRPLSADTQYF TRBJ2-3 TRBV29-1 . few
TGCGCCAGCAGTGAGAGAGACATTCAGTACTTC CASSERDIQYF TRBJ2-4 TRBV10-2 . many
TGTGCCAGCAGTTGGGGTGGTGGCTACACCTTC CASSWGGGYTF TRBJ1-2 TRBV25-1 . few
TGTGCCAGCAGACGGGACTACGACTCCTACGAGCAGTACTTC CASRRDYDSYEQYF TRBJ2-7 TRBV2 TRBD2 .
TGCGCCAGCAGCACGTCGGGACTAGCGGCAAGCTCCTACAATGAGCAGTTCTTC CASSTSGLAASSYNEQFF TRBJ2-1 TRBV5-1 TRBD2 many
TGTGCCAGCACACGATCCGGACAGGGAAGTGATACGCAGTATTTT CASTRSGQGSDTQYF TRBJ2-3 TRBV2 TRBD1 .
TGCAGTGCCCTAGTAGCGGGACCCTACGAGCAGTACTTC CSALVAGPYEQYF TRBJ2-7 TRBV20-1 TRBD2 many
TGCAGTGCTATGGCTCCTAATACAAGAGTGCAGTTCTTC CSAMAPNTRVQFF TRBJ2-1 TRBV20-1 . .
TGTGCCAGCAGCCCAGACAGGGAAGAGACCCAGTACTTC CASSPDREETQYF TRBJ2-5 TRBV3-1 TRBD1 .
TGTGCCAGCAGCTTGGGCCGACTAGCGGTAGTTGAGCAGTTCTTC CASSLGRLAVVEQFF TRBJ2-1 TRBV11-2 TRBD2 .
TGCGCCAGCCGCAGACTAGCGGGAGTGACGGAGCAGTTCTTC CASRRLAGVTEQFF TRBJ2-1 TRBV5-1 TRBD2 .
TGCAGTGCAAACCCGGGACTAGCGGGGGCCTACAATGAGCAGTTCTTC CSANPGLAGAYNEQFF TRBJ2-1 TRBV20-1 TRBD2 .
TGTGCCAGCAGCCAAGGGATGGTGGCCAAAAACATTCAGTACTTC CASSQGMVAKNIQYF TRBJ2-4 TRBV4-2 . .
TGTGCCAGCAGTCTGGGAATAAGACCGGGGGGGGGTGGCTACACCTTC CASSLGIRPGGGGYTF TRBJ1-2 TRBV6-1 . few
TGTGCCAGCACCTTAGCGGGACGGACAGATACGCAGTATTTT CASTLAGRTDTQYF TRBJ2-3 TRBV3-1 TRBD2 .
TGCAGTCCTAGCGCGGCAGGGGTGGGCGAGCAGTACTTC CSPSAAGVGEQYF TRBJ2-7 TRBV20-1 . .
TGCGCCAGCAGCTTACTACAACTAGCGGGGGCAGCCTACGAGCAGTACTTC CASSLLQLAGAAYEQYF TRBJ2-7 TRBV5-1 TRBD2 .
TGTGCCAGCAGTACACCCCCGGGGACAGGAGAGACCCAGTACTTC CASSTPPGTGETQYF TRBJ2-5 TRBV6-1 TRBD1 few
TGTGCCAGCAGCTTAGCCGGCACGAGCGGGAGGGTCCACAATGAGCAGTTCTTC CASSLAGTSGRVHNEQFF TRBJ2-1 TRBV7-6 TRBD2 few
TGTGCCAGCAGTGCCGAAACTGGGACAAGAAAGTATTTT CASSAETGTRKYF TRBJ2-3 TRBV6-1 . many
TGTGCCAGCAGCTTCAAAGGGGCAGGGGCCCACAATGAGCAGTTCTTC CASSFKGAGAHNEQFF TRBJ2-1 TRBV6-4 . few
TGTGCCAGCAGCTTAGCTCCCCCCGGGACAGGTCAACATACTGAAGCTTTCTTT CASSLAPPGTGQHTEAFF TRBJ1-1 TRBV11-1 TRBD1 .
TGCAGTGCTACTAGCACAGATACGCAGTATTTT CSATSTDTQYF TRBJ2-3 TRBV20-1 . .
TGTGCCAGCAGCCTAATCGTGGGTGAGCAGTTCTTC CASSLIVGEQFF TRBJ2-1 TRBV9 . .
TGCGCCAGCAGCTTAGACAGGGCCTCGGGTGGCTACACCTTC CASSLDRASGGYTF TRBJ1-2 TRBV5-1 TRBD1 .
TGTGCCACCAGCAGAGACCGGCTAGCGGGGAACGCGAACACCGGGGAGCTGTTTTTT CATSRDRLAGNANTGELFF TRBJ2-2 TRBV15 TRBD2 .
TGTGCCATCAGAGGGACAGGGCCCTATGGCTACACCTTC CAIRGTGPYGYTF TRBJ1-2 TRBV10-3 TRBD1 few
TGTGCCAGCAGCTCCCCCCTGATGGACAGGAACAATGAGCAGTTCTTC CASSSPLMDRNNEQFF TRBJ2-1 TRBV7-8 TRBD1 .
TGCAGCGTGGGTCCTGAAGGACAGGGGGCTTCTGGGGCCAACGTCCTGACTTTC CSVGPEGQGASGANVLTF TRBJ2-6 TRBV29-1 TRBD1 .
TGCGCCAGCAGCTTGTACAGGGATGCGGCAGATACGCAGTATTTT CASSLYRDAADTQYF TRBJ2-3 TRBV5-1 . few
TGTGCCAGCAGCTTCGCAACCGGGAGGAGAGGAGAGACCCAGTACTTC CASSFATGRRGETQYF TRBJ2-5 TRBV5-5 TRBD2 few
TGTGCCAGCACCACATCCCTCCCGAACACCGGGGAGCTGTTTTTT CASTTSLPNTGELFF TRBJ2-2 TRBV12-3/TRBV12-4 . .
TGTGCCTGGAGTGTGAGGGACAATCAGCCCCAGCATTTT CAWSVRDNQPQHF TRBJ1-5 TRBV30 . .
TGTGCCAGCAGAACACAGGGACAAGAGACCCAGTACTTC CASRTQGQETQYF TRBJ2-5 TRBV6-6 . .
TGTGCCAGCTCCCCTCAAGGAGGGCCCTACAATGAGCAGTTCTTC CASSPQGGPYNEQFF TRBJ2-1 TRBV18 . few
TGCGCCAGCAGCTTATCTAGGGACGGTGAGCAGTTCTTC CASSLSRDGEQFF TRBJ2-1 TRBV5-1 . many
TGTGCCAGCTCACCAGGTACAGGGAGCTCCTACGAGCAGTACTTC CASSPGTGSSYEQYF TRBJ2-7 TRBV18 . .
TGTGCCAGCAGCCAAGCCCCCCCGACTAGCAGCGTTCCGTACGAGCAGTACTTC CASSQAPPTSSVPYEQYF TRBJ2-7 TRBV3-1 TRBD2 .
TGCAGTGCTAGAGATCAAAAGGGCAGATGGATTGAAAACATTCAGTACTTC CSARDQKGRWIENIQYF TRBJ2-4 TRBV20-1 . few
TGTGCCAGCAGTGATGAGGGGGAATTTAGGTCCTACGAGCAGTACTTC CASSDEGEFRSYEQYF TRBJ2-7 TRBV6-1 . few
TGTGCCAGCAGTTTCCTAGCGGGAGGGCCAATCGGGGAGCTGTTTTTT CASSFLAGGPIGELFF TRBJ2-2 TRBV6-5 TRBD2 few
TGTGCCAGCAGAAAGTCTAACTATGGCTACACCTTC CASRKSNYGYTF TRBJ1-2 TRBV25-1 . .
TGTGCCAGCAGTTCTTCAGGGGGGGAAAACATTCAGTACTTC CASSSSGGENIQYF TRBJ2-4 TRBV6-5 . few